The 19 T cell receptor beta chains presented below share a single source sample, sequenced in a study of blood T cell repertoires in COVID-19. Generated by immunoSEQ multiplex PCR, the TCRdb table keeps only in-frame clones and is missing some. The top ten clones hold over 1.5% of a sample with a few hundred thousand clones, roughly 85% of them seen once. The sample was PBMCs or T cells enriched from blood (not recorded which). Receptors were obtained from a woman aged 45-59 years who had recovered from COVID-19.

This clone was seen once. The chain has TRBV27 and TRBJ2-1; tentative D call: TRBD2 (5 bases). This CDR3 contains 15 residues. Trimming took off 2 bases at V and 6 bases at J, with 14 bases between the two ends. Germline-derived CDR1 and CDR2 are MNHEY and SMNVEV (reference sequence). CDR3 coding DNA: TGTGCCAGCAGTTTAGAGCGGCAGACAAGCAATGAGCAGTTCTTC. As protein: CASSLERQTSNEQFF.

J is TRBJ1-5 and V is TRBV28; tentative D call: TRBD1 (5 bases). CDR3 length: 14 residues. Germline V gives CDR1 MDHEN, CDR2 SYDVKM. V gave up 2 bases and J gave up 5 bases, with 10 bases separating them. The CDR3 protein is CASSLAGNHQPQHF. CDR3 in DNA: TGTGCCAGCAGTTTAGCAGGGAATCATCAGCCCCAGCATTTT.

The chain carries TRBV28 and TRBJ1-4, with unresolved D. Trimming left V 3 bases short and J 5 bases short, with 4 bases between. CDR1 MDHEN and CDR2 SYDVKM come from the germline V gene. This CDR3 contains 12 residues. DNA for the CDR3: TGTGCCAGCAGTTTCCCAAATGAAAAACTGTTTTTT. Residues: CASSFPNEKLFF.

The chain has TRBV3-1 (or the pseudogene TRBV3-2) and TRBJ1-3; 7 bases are a match to TRBD1. V shed 4 bases, J shed 4 bases, and the junction held 7 bases outside the gene matches. Germline V gene lookup returns CDR1 LGHDT and CDR2 YNNKEL (reference sequence). The CDR3 totals 15 residues. The CDR3 region has the DNA TGTGCCAGCAGCCGTCGTTGGGACAGCGGAAACACCATATATTTT. Translation: CASSRRWDSGNTIYF.

This clone was seen a single time. CDR3 sequence (DNA): TGTGCCAGCAGCACCCGACAGGGAGCCGAGCAGTACTTC. This gives the protein CASSTRQGAEQYF. The chain is built from TRBV7-6 and TRBJ2-7, with TRBD1 identical over 7 bases. The germline V gene has CDR1 SGHVS and CDR2 FNYEAQ. CDR3 size: 13 residues. V gave up 5 bases and J gave up 6 bases; unmatched junction bases: 7.

CDR3 nucleotides: TGTGCCAGCAGGGGACAGGTTCGATCACCCCTCCACTTT. Translated, it gives CASRGQVRSPLHF. The rearrangement joins TRBV2 to TRBJ1-6; TRBD1 matches 8 bases. Per the germline V gene, CDR1 is SNHLY and CDR2 is FYNNEI. Trimming took 6 bases from V and 10 from J; bases not matched to a gene: 5. The CDR3 has 13 amino acids.

The chain joins TRBV5-4 to TRBJ2-1; 8 bases map to TRBD1. The length of the CDR3 is 15 residues. The germline V gene has CDR1 SGHNT and CDR2 YYREEE (reference sequence). Germline trimming cut 0 bases from V and 10 bases from J; bases unmatched to any gene: 9. The chain's CDR3 is CASSLGTGLEIEQFF. DNA of the CDR3: TGTGCCAGCAGCTTGGGGACAGGGCTGGAAATCGAGCAGTTCTTC.

CDR3 nucleotide sequence: TGTGCCAGCAGCGTAAGGGGCTCCTATAATTCACCCCTCCACTTT. Translating it yields CASSVRGSYNSPLHF. This rearrangement joins TRBV9 to TRBJ1-6, with D tentatively TRBD1 (5 bases). Germline V gene data show CDR1 as SGDLS and CDR2 as YYNGEE. This CDR3 spans 15 amino acids. V was pared by 1 base and J by 0 bases, with 5 bases between. Based on the CDR3 plus reference TRBV9 and TRBJ1-6, the full variable domain is DSGVTQTPKHLITATGQRVTLRCSPRSGDLSVYWYQQSLDQGLQFLIQYYNGEERAKGNILERFSAQQFPDLHSELNLSSLELGDSALYFCASSVRGSYNSPLHFGNGTRLTVT.

The rearrangement uses TRBV27 and TRBJ2-1; the D gene is possibly TRBD2 (6 bases). The CDR3 length is 15 residues. V was trimmed by 5 bases and J by 5 bases, leaving 16 bases between them. Germline values: CDR1 MNHEY, CDR2 SMNVEV (reference sequence). CDR3 coding DNA: TGTGCCAGCAGTCCACTTGGCGGGATGAACAATGAGCAGTTCTTC. The encoded protein is CASSPLGGMNNEQFF.

The V gene is TRBV14, the J gene TRBJ2-1; 7 positions agree with TRBD2. Trimming took 3 bases from V and 5 from J; bases not matched to a gene: 4. Germline V CDR1 and CDR2: SGHDN, FVKESK. The CDR3 loop spans 14 amino acids. The DNA for the CDR3 is TGTGCCAGCAGCCAGTTGGGACTAAACAATGAGCAGTTCTTC. Amino acids: CASSQLGLNNEQFF. Together with reference TRBV14 and TRBJ2-1, the CDR3 gives the full variable domain: EAGVTQFPSHSVIEKGQTVTLRCDPISGHDNLYWYRRVMGKEIKFLLHFVKESKQDESGMPNNRFLAERTGGTYSTLKVQPAELEDSGVYFCASSQLGLNNEQFFGPGTRLTVL.

This clone appeared a few times. This rearrangement joins TRBV6-5 to TRBJ1-6; D remains ambiguous. Germline CDR1 is MNHEY and CDR2 is SVGAGI. V lost 2 bases and J 10 bases, leaving 9 bases between the germline ends. The CDR3 runs to 13 residues. The CDR3 is CASSYGERSPLHF. The CDR3 coding sequence is TGTGCCAGCAGTTACGGGGAGCGCTCACCCCTCCACTTT.

V and J are TRBV2 and TRBJ2-3, with 7 bases fitting TRBD1. Germline-derived CDR1 and CDR2 are SNHLY and FYNNEI. The J segment lost 1 base and the V segment lost 7 bases, leaving 5 bases of the junction unmatched. The CDR3 sequence is 14 residues long. The CDR3 bases are TGTGCCAGCAATGGAGGACAGGGCACAGATACGCAGTATTTT. Translated: CASNGGQGTDTQYF.

The J gene is TRBJ2-3, the V gene TRBV3-1 (or the pseudogene TRBV3-2); 7 nucleotides agree with TRBD1. J was trimmed by 0 bases and V by 1 base; bases with no gene match: 7. The CDR3 is made up of 17 amino acids. Germline CDR1 reads LGHDT; CDR2 reads YNNKEL (reference sequence). Here the CDR3 DNA reads TGTGCCAGCAGCCAAGGACAGGGTTCCCCTAGCACAGATACGCAGTATTTT. Translating gives CASSQGQGSPSTDTQYF.

The V call is TRBV28, the J call TRBJ1-2, with TRBD1 matching over 7 bases. Germline V gene data show CDR1 as MDHEN and CDR2 as SYDVKM. Trimming at V came to 7 bases and at J to 8 bases, leaving 7 bases not matched to a gene. CDR3 size: 12 residues. CDR3 sequence: CASTAGGGGYTF. In DNA, the CDR3 is TGTGCCAGCACCGCCGGAGGGGGCGGCTACACCTTC.

This clone came up a few times. The chain is built from TRBV7-2 and TRBJ2-7; 9 nucleotides align to TRBD2. Trimming removed 5 bases from V and 7 bases from J; junction bases left unmatched: 12. This CDR3 spans 15 amino acids. Germline-derived CDR1 and CDR2 are SGHTA and FQGNSA. For the CDR3, the DNA is TGTGCCAGCAGCCCGACGGCGGGAGGGCCACGGGAGCAGTACTTC. Its translation: CASSPTAGGPREQYF.

This sequence joins TRBV7-9 and TRBJ2-5, with a weak D call TRBD2 (6 bases). This CDR3 comprises 16 residues. V dropped 1 base and J dropped 0 bases, with 12 bases sitting between them. Germline V gene data show CDR1 as SEHNR and CDR2 as FQNEAQ (reference sequence). The CDR3 region is CASSLGLANHQETQYF. In nucleotides, the CDR3 is TGTGCCAGCAGCTTAGGGCTAGCGAACCACCAAGAGACCCAGTACTTC.

J is TRBJ2-2 and V is TRBV19, with a possible D match to TRBD1 (6 bases). CDR1 is LNHDA, CDR2 SQIVND, per germline (reference sequence). CDR3 length equals 13 residues. The V and J ends lost 6 bases and 1 base respectively, with 6 bases between them. The CDR3: CASRTGNTGELFF. The CDR3 region has the DNA TGTGCCAGTAGGACAGGGAACACCGGGGAGCTGTTTTTT.

This chain joins TRBV5-1 and TRBJ2-5; D may be TRBD2 (7 bases). The germline V and J ends were trimmed by 4 bases and 0 bases, with 13 bases remaining between them. This CDR3 is 15 amino acids long. CDR1 and CDR2 from the germline V gene are SGHRS and YFSETQ. In DNA form, the CDR3 reads TGCGCCAGCAGCCCTGAGGGGGGGCACCAAGAGACCCAGTACTTC. This sequence encodes CASSPEGGHQETQYF. Complete variable domain (other parts from reference TRBV5-1 and TRBJ2-5): KAGVTQTPRYLIKTRGQQVTLSCSPISGHRSVSWYQQTPGQGLQFLFEYFSETQRNKGNFPGRFSGRQFSNSRSEMNVSTLELGDSALYLCASSPEGGHQETQYFGPGTRLLVL.

This clone has only a few counts. J is TRBJ1-2 and V is TRBV27; 8 nucleotides align to TRBD1. Looked up from germline, CDR1 is MNHEY and CDR2 is SMNVEV (reference sequence). The CDR3 sequence is 14 residues long. The V segment lost 3 bases and the J segment 6 bases; nucleotides outside the gene matches: 6. The DNA of the CDR3 is TGTGCCAGCAGTTTCGCAGGGGGCCGGAATGGCTACACCTTC. Translated: CASSFAGGRNGYTF.